This section outlines one TCR beta chain sequence together with its context. Measured with immunoSEQ multiplex PCR; TCRdb has only the in-frame clones, and not every one. This sample has about 87,000 clones, with more than 85% found just once. The trim removed 7 bases at V and 3 bases at J, leaving 5 bases unmatched. This CDR3 has 14 residues. Germline V gene data show CDR1 as MDHEN and CDR2 as SYDVKM. This record comes from a study of blood T cell repertoires in COVID-19. Whole-study context: Specimens from acute and convalescent COVID-19 originated in the United States, Italy and Spain.

Specimen: peripheral blood. The sequence derives from a man aged 35 to 55 with acute or convalescent COVID-19. V usage is TRBV28 and J usage is TRBJ2-1; 8 positions agree with TRBD2. The CDR3 loop reads CASNRAGVYNEQFF. Here the CDR3 DNA reads TGTGCCAGCAACCGAGCGGGGGTCTACAATGAGCAGTTCTTC.